This T cell receptor beta chain was observed in a study of long-term antiretroviral therapy in people with HIV (dated by TCRdb to 2022 to 2024). Context from the whole study: The earliest samples were collected roughly a decade before the 2015 WHO recommendation for immediate ART, at a time when ART was usually postponed until CD4 counts fell. A retrospective serial study tested whether changes in peripheral blood TRB repertoire composition and diversity were associated with ART initiation and durable HIV suppression. A total of roughly 200 cryopreserved PBMC samples came from 25 to 35 adults with confirmed HIV infection and were collected serially over a mean of about 6 years (range 1-12). Of the approximately 32 participants with HIV, some 12 were female. No cross-contamination during QIAcube processing was shown when test extractions of a monoclonal T-cell line were performed alongside fewer than 35 polyclonal samples.

What the research found in general, with its limitations: Inferences about post-ART repertoire changes are limited because no data were available on ART adherence, viral resistance or therapy changes. Unsorted PBMC were profiled instead of sorted CD4+ and CD8+ T cells because pre-ART samples had limited cell numbers. HIV repertoires had narrower CDR3 length ranges than controls, and the network structure suggested an antigen-experienced repertoire that shifted only slightly toward naive after ART. Expanded TRB clones identified before ART initiation dominated the repertoire at all time points, although this dominance fluctuated and declined in many PLHIV after ART. A significant increase in TRB diversity was found to be associated with ART initiation, although TRB diversity was observed to remain significantly below that of transplant donor controls even after long-term ART. The samples span the years 2004 to 2017, and the ART regimens used may be less effective than current regimens. Since PBMC availability was limited, sequencing covered only the TCR beta chain, with no alpha chain pairing.

The immunoSEQ hsTCRB v3.0 assay was used at survey level resolution to sequence the TRB variable region. TRB sequencing targeted a depth of 40,000-50,000 T-cell genomes per sample. An Illumina MiSeq with a v3 150-cycle kit was used to sequence the pooled TRB libraries. The authors processed their data as follows. Repertoire analysis ran in R within a reproducible Nextflow workflow covering QC, data transformation and analysis. Custom analyses were implemented in LymphoSeq2, an R package for AIRR-Seq data exploration. Four samples that yielded fewer than 5000 total TRB sequences were excluded, so that approximately 170 HIV repertoires were analyzed. Among the roughly 180 retained HIV repertoires, some 60 were collected before ART initiation and around 130 after ART initiation. Repertoires were downsampled to 5000 TRB nucleotide sequences, with summary statistics averaged over 100 downsampling iterations. The analysis kept only TRB sequences whose CDR3 regions were at least seven amino acids long. Diversity was assessed using a clonality score derived from Shannon entropy and using the Gini coefficient. In repertoire networks, the top 5000 CDR3 amino acid sequences were linked whenever an edit distance of one separated two sequences. For TRB CDR3 amino acid sequences, GLIPH2 was used to predict antigen specificity groups and MHC restriction. Known CMV, EBV, HIV or tissue antigen associations were flagged by matching CDR3 amino acid sequences against VDJdb and McPAS-TCR. Pre-ART, post-ART and control groups were compared with Wilcoxon signed-rank tests and Holm-Bonferroni correction. TCRdb took over this immuneACCESS table, retaining in-frame rearrangements with V and J assigned. Such tables are incomplete; in checked studies, under half of the missing clones stem from an unresolved V gene, and the remainder is unexplained. The DNA was the basis for D and trimming; V, J and clone size are from that table. Across this sample there are 25,000 to 35,000 clones, with over 75% seen only once. The top ten hold around 3.7% of the sample.

To be included, a participant needed at least one PBMC sample from before ART initiation plus at least two post-ART samples. All participants with HIV were treated in the United States of America. Before DNA extraction, cryopreserved samples of about 0.95-10 million PBMC were thawed and then washed. At the time of the earliest PBMC sample, participants with HIV were aged between about 20 and 55 years. PBMC samples from each participant spanned 1-4 timepoints before ART initiation and 2-8 timepoints after ART initiation, with a median of 7 samples. For every participant, serial HIV viral load, CD4+ T-cell count, ART history and demographic data were obtained. Using a Qiagen kit on a QIAcube, genomic DNA was extracted from unsorted PBMC, with samples processed in batches of 12. A remark on this clone: The clone's antigen remains unknown. Within one base of it there is no much larger clone, and no base qualities were kept.

The origin of this receptor is a man between 18 and 35 years old with HIV. This material consisted of unsorted PBMCs, taken 0.8 years before starting antiretroviral therapy.

CDR3 reads: CASSLLGNTEAFF. In nucleotides, the sequence is TGTGCCAGCAGCTTACTGGGAAACACTGAAGCTTTCTTT. The sequence links TRBV7-8 to TRBJ1-1; there is no confident call for the D gene. From cysteine to phenylalanine, the CDR3 is 13 amino acids long. This entry keeps only the CDR3 DNA: 39 bases, framed from base 1. The germline ends are 6 bases apart after V is trimmed by 2 bases and J by 2 bases. From the germline V gene, CDR1 is SGHVS and CDR2 is FQNEAQ.